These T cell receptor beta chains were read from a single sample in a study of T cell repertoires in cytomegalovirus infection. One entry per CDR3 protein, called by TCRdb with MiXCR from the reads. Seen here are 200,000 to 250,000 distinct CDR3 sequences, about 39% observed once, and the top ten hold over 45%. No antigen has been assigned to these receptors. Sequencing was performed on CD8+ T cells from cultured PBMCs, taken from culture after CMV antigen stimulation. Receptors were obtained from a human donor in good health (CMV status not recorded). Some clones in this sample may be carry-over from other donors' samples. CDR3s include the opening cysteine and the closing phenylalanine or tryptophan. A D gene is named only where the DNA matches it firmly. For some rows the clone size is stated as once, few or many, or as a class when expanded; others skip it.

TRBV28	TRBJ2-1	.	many	TGTGCCAGCAGACCACAGGGAGGCAATGAGCAGTTCTTC	CASRPQGGNEQFF
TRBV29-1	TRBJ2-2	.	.	TGCAGCGCGACCGGGAACCCCGGGGAGCTGTTTTTT	CSATGNPGELFF
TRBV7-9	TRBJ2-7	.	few	TGTGCCAGCGCTATAGGGGGATTCGACGAGCAGTACTTC	CASAIGGFDEQYF
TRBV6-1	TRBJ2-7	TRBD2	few	TGTGCCAGCAGTGAAGACCCAGAGGGAGGGGCCTACGAGCAGTACTTC	CASSEDPEGGAYEQYF
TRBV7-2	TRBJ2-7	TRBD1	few	TGTGCCAGCAGCGACCTGGGACAGTCGGAAGCCCCCTACGAGCAGTACTTC	CASSDLGQSEAPYEQYF
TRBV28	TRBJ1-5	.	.	TGTGCCAGCAGTGAGAGGGGGGGGAGCAATCAGCCCCAGCATTTT	CASSERGGSNQPQHF
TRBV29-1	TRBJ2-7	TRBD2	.	TGCAGCGGGAGCGGTGGGACTAGCGGGAGCTACGAGCAGTACTTC	CSGSGGTSGSYEQYF
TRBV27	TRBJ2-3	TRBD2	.	TGTGCCAGCAGTTCTGGAGCGGGGGGGCCCGGTGATACGCAGTATTTT	CASSSGAGGPGDTQYF
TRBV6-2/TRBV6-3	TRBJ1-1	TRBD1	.	TGTGCCAGCAGTTACGGGGACAGGGGGAACACTGAAGCTTTCTTT	CASSYGDRGNTEAFF
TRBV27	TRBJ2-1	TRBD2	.	TGTGCCAGCAGTCCATCAGCGGGGGGGATACACAATGAGCAGTTCTTC	CASSPSAGGIHNEQFF
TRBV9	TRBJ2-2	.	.	TGTGCCAGCAGCTCAGGACAGTCGGGGGAGCTGTTTTTT	CASSSGQSGELFF
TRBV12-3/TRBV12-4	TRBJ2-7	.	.	TGTGCCAGCAGCCCGGAGGGGGTCTCTTACACCTACGAGCAGTACTTC	CASSPEGVSYTYEQYF
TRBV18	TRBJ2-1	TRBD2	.	TGTGCCAGCTCACCCACCTCCTCGGCGGGGGGCTTATTCAATGAGCAGTTCTTC	CASSPTSSAGGLFNEQFF
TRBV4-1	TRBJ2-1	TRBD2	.	TGTGCCAGCAGCTTAAGATCGGATAGCGGGAGGGCTATATACAATGAGCAGTTCTTC	CASSLRSDSGRAIYNEQFF
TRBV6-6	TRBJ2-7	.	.	TGTGCCAGGAGGGGCAGGGTCGAGCAGTACTTC	CARRGRVEQYF
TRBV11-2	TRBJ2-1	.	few	TGTGCCAGCAGCTATTATATCTCTCGCGGGGAGGAGAGTGAGCAGTTCTTC	CASSYYISRGEESEQFF
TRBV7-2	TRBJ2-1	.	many	TGTGCCAGCAGCTTAGATTCAGTGATGGGCAATGAGCAGTTCTTC	CASSLDSVMGNEQFF
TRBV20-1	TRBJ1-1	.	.	TGCAGTGCTAGGAATACAGGCGAAGCTTTCTTT	CSARNTGEAFF
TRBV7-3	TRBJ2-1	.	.	TGTGCCAGCAGCCCCGATAAGGGCAATGAGCAGTTCTTC	CASSPDKGNEQFF
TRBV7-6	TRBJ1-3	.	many	TGTGCCAGCAGCTTCTCCAGACTGCTCGACACCATATATTTT	CASSFSRLLDTIYF
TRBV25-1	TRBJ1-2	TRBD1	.	TGTGCCAGTAGTGGCTCGACAGGGATAGAGTATGGCTACACCTTC	CASSGSTGIEYGYTF
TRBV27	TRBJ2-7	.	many	TGTGCCAGCAGTTCTACCAGGACCGGACTAATCTACGAGCAGTACTTC	CASSSTRTGLIYEQYF
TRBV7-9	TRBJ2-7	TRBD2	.	TGTGCCAGCAGCCCCTGGACTAGCGGTCCTGCCTCCTACGAGCAGTACTTC	CASSPWTSGPASYEQYF
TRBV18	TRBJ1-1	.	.	TGTGCCAGCTCACCACTGGCGGGGCAAAACACTGAAGCTTTCTTT	CASSPLAGQNTEAFF
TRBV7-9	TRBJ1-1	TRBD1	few	TGTGCCAGCAGCCCATCGGGACAGGGAAGGGACACTGAAGCTTTCTTT	CASSPSGQGRDTEAFF
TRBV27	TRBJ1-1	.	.	TGTGCCAGCAGATACGACATCGGGTCTGAAGCTTTCTTT	CASRYDIGSEAFF
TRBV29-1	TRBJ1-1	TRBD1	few	TGCAGCGTCCTGACAGGGGGAATCACTGAAGCTTTCTTT	CSVLTGGITEAFF
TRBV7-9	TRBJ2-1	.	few	TGTGCCAGCAGCTTCGCCGGGACCACTGGGGATGAGCAGTTCTTC	CASSFAGTTGDEQFF
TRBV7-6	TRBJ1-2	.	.	TGTGCCAGCAGCTCGGGACGGCCGACTTATGGCTACACCTTC	CASSSGRPTYGYTF
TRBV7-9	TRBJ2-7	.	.	TGTGCCAGCAGCCCGAGGCTCTCCGCCTACGAGCAGTACTTC	CASSPRLSAYEQYF
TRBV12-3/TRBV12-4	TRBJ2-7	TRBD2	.	TGTGCCAGCAGTCCTTCTAGCGGGAGGGCGGTCGAGCAGTACTTC	CASSPSSGRAVEQYF
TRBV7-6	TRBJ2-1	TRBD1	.	TGTGCCAGCAGTCCCGGGACAGGGATCAATGAGCAGTTCTTC	CASSPGTGINEQFF
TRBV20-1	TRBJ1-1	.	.	TGCAGTGTTTTACCCACAGGGCCCACTGAAGCTTTCTTT	CSVLPTGPTEAFF
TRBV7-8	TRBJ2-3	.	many	TGTGCCAGCAGCCTAAGGGGTATCGATACGCAGTATTTT	CASSLRGIDTQYF
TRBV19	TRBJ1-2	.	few	TGTGCCAGTAGTCCTCGGGAAGGGAACCCCTATGGCTACACCTTC	CASSPREGNPYGYTF
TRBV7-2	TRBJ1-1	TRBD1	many	TGTGCCAGCAGCACGAGACAGGGAACGAACACTGAAGCTTTCTTT	CASSTRQGTNTEAFF
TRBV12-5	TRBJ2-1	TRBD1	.	TGTGCTAGTGGTTTGCCCCCGGGACAGGAGCAGTTCTTC	CASGLPPGQEQFF
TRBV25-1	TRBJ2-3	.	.	TGTGCCAGCAGTGCCCCCGGACTCCTAGTGGATACGCAGTATTTT	CASSAPGLLVDTQYF
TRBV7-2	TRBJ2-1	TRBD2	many	TGTGCCAGCAGCTTATATGGCGGGAGCTCCTACAATGAGCAGTTCTTC	CASSLYGGSSYNEQFF
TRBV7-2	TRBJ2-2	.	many	TGTGCCAGCAGCTTGCCCAGATCTTTCACCGGGGAGCTGTTTTTT	CASSLPRSFTGELFF
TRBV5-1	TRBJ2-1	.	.	TGCGCCAGCAGCATCCGACTAGAAGGAGGATCAGGCAATGAGCAGTTCTTC	CASSIRLEGGSGNEQFF
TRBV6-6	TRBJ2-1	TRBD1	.	TGTGCCAGCAGTTACTCCGCACCCGGGACAGGGGATAGGTACAATGAGCAGTTCTTC	CASSYSAPGTGDRYNEQFF
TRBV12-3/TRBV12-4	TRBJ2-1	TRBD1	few	TGTGCCAGCAGTTCCGGGACAGGGGGAGGTAATGAGCAGTTCTTC	CASSSGTGGGNEQFF
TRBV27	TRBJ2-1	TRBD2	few	TGTGCCAGCAGTTTAAGGACTAGCGGGGACAATGAGCAGTTCTTC	CASSLRTSGDNEQFF
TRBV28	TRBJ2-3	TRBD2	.	TGTGCCAGCAGTTTAAGCGGGAGGACAGATACGCAGTATTTT	CASSLSGRTDTQYF
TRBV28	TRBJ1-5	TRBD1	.	TGTGCCAGCAGTTCCGGGACAGGTAACAATCAGCCCCAGCATTTT	CASSSGTGNNQPQHF
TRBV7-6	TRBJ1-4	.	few	TGTGCCAGCAGCTTAGACAAGAGCGGCGCAACTAATGAAAAACTGTTTTTT	CASSLDKSGATNEKLFF
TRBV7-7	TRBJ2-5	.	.	TGTGCCAGCAGCTTAACGTCGGGGGGCGTTGAGACCCAGTACTTC	CASSLTSGGVETQYF